The clone carrying this T cell receptor (beta chain) was counted ten times or more. Antigen specificity is unknown. Germline lookup yields CDR1 DFQATT and CDR2 SNEGSKA (reference sequence). V lost 5 bases and J 8 bases, leaving 27 bases between the germline ends. This CDR3 has 16 amino acids. The data were obtained in a study of neurological immune-mediated disorders. Time point noted: technical triplicate 1. 2 million PBMCs stored at -80 C were the source of the unsorted libraries. Whole-study results and caveats: While HTLV-1-associated myelopathy showed the greatest TCR clonal expansion, multiple sclerosis showed the least, falling below healthy controls. The study found no CDR3 amino acid sequences shared by expanded clones across subjects, suggesting private repertoires in all groups.

From the 5' RACE reads, TCRdb called clonotypes with MiXCR, one entry per CDR3 protein. The data contain roughly 41,000 distinct CDR3 sequences, around 10% of them singletons. Sample: PBMCs. The rearrangement uses TRBV20-1 and TRBJ1-2, with D maybe TRBD1 (5 bases). This receptor was identified in a man in his 60s with HTLV-1-associated myelopathy (HAM/TSP). The CDR3: CSAHNPGGDATRGYTF. The CDR3, as DNA: TGCAGTGCTCATAATCCGGGGGGTGACGCAACCAGGGGCTACACCTTC.